This T cell receptor (beta chain) was identified in a study of human versus mouse CDR3 diversity and MHC coevolution. Overall study: Between roughly 5.5 x 10^6 and 1.6 x 10^7 valid reads came from each sample.

There are 15 residues in the CDR3. V was pared by 5 bases and J by 0 bases, with 11 bases between. Germline values: CDR1 SGHRS, CDR2 YFSETQ. General study findings and limits: Compared with mice, human CDR3s carried more deletions and insertions on average. iCHAO1 estimated the human TCR beta repertoire at some 1.6 million clonotypes.

On this clone itself: What it binds is unknown.

The repertoire was sequenced with immunoSEQ multiplex PCR; TCRdb's copy has only in-frame clones and lacks some. The data show about 60,000 clones, just under 95% seen once. This clonotype was obtained from a person aged 55-75 years in good health. This chain links TRBV5-1 with TRBJ2-2; tentatively, D is TRBD2 (6 bases). Sequencing used naive CD4+ T cells from blood. Subset indicated: CD45RO-negative CD62L-positive naive CD4 T cells. Here the CDR3 reads CASRAGRTNTGELFF. CDR3 in DNA: TGCGCCAGCAGGGCGGGACGGACGAACACCGGGGAGCTGTTTTTT.